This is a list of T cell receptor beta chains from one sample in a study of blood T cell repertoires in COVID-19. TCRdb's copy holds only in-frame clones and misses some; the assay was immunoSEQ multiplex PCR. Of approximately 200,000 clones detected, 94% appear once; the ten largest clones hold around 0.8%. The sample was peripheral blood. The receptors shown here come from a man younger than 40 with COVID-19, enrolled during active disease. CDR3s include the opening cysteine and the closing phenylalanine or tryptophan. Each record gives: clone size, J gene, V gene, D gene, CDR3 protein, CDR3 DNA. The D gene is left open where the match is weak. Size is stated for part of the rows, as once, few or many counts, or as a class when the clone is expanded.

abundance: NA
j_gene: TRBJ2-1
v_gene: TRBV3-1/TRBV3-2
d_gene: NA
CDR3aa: CASSQLAGRYNEQFF
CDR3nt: TGTGCCAGCAGCCAATTGGCGGGGCGGTACAATGAGCAGTTCTTC

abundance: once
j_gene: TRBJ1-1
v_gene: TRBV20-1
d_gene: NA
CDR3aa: CSALRGTEAFF
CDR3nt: TGCAGTGCCCTGCGGGGTACTGAAGCTTTCTTT

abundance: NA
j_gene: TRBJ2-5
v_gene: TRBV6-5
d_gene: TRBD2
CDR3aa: CASRGGAETQYF
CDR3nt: TGTGCCAGCAGGGGAGGGGCAGAGACCCAGTACTTC

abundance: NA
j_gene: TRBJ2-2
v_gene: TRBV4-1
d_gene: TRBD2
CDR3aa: CASSHPTSGEAGELFF
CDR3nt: TGCGCCAGCAGCCACCCGACTAGCGGGGAGGCCGGGGAGCTGTTTTTT

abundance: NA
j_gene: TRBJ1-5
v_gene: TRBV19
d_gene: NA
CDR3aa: CASSIRHHSNQPQHF
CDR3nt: TGTGCCAGTAGTATCAGACATCATAGCAATCAGCCCCAGCATTTT

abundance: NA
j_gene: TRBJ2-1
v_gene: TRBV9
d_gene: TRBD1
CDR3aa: CASSVAGTGVGNEQFF
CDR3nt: TGTGCCAGCAGCGTAGCCGGGACAGGGGTAGGCAATGAGCAGTTCTTC

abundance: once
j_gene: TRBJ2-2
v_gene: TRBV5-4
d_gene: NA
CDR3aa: CASSSGQRDTGELFF
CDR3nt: TGTGCCAGCAGCTCAGGACAGAGAGACACCGGGGAGCTGTTTTTT

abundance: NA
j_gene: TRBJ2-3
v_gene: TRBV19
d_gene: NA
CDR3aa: CASSIRAGPYTQYF
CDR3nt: TGTGCCAGTAGTATACGGGCGGGGCCATATACGCAGTATTTT

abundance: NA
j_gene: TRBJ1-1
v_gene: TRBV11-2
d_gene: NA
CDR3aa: CASSLEVGASTEAFF
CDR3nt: TGTGCCAGCAGCTTAGAAGTGGGGGCTTCGACTGAAGCTTTCTTT

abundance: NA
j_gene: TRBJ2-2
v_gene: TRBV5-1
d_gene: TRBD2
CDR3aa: CASSLTSGGTGELFF
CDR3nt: TGCGCCAGCAGCTTGACTAGCGGGGGGACCGGGGAGCTGTTTTTT

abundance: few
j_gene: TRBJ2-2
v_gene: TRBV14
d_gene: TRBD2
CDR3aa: CASSQALRGAVTGELFF
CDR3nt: TGTGCCAGCAGCCAAGCTCTGCGGGGGGCAGTCACCGGGGAGCTGTTTTTT

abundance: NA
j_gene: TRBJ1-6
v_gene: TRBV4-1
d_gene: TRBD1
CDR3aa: CASSPRDRGLYSPLHF
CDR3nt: TGCGCCAGCAGCCCAAGAGACAGGGGGCTTTATTCACCCCTCCACTTT

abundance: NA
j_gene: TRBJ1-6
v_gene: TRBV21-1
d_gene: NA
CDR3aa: CASGLIPGLGHSPLHF
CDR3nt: TGTGCCAGCGGCTTAATCCCGGGCCTGGGGCATTCACCCCTCCACTTT

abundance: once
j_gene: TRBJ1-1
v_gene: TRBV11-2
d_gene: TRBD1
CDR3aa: CASSSDRGNTEAFF
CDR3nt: TGTGCCAGCAGCTCGGACAGGGGGAACACTGAAGCTTTCTTT

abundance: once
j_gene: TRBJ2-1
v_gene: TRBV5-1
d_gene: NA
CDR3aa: CASSLGGFNEQFF
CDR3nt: TGCGCCAGCAGCTTGGGCGGGTTCAATGAGCAGTTCTTC

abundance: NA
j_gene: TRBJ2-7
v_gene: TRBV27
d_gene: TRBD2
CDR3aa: CASSPLAGETYEQYF
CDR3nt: TGTGCCAGCAGTCCCTTAGCGGGGGAGACCTACGAGCAGTACTTC

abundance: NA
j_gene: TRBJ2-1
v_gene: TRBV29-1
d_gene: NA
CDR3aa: CSVSNRAGEEQFF
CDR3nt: TGCAGCGTTTCGAACAGGGCGGGAGAGGAGCAGTTCTTC

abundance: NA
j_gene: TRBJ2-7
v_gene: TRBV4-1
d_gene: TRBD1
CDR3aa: CASSQEVGGAYEQYF
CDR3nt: TGCGCCAGCAGCCAAGAGGTAGGGGGCGCGTACGAGCAGTACTTC

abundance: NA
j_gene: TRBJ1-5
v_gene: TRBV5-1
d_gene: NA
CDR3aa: CASSLGLNQPQHF
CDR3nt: TGCGCCAGCAGCTTGGGACTTAATCAGCCCCAGCATTTT

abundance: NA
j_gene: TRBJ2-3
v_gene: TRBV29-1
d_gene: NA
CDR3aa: CSVESWLEEDTQYF
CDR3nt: TGCAGCGTTGAATCCTGGCTAGAAGAAGATACGCAGTATTTT

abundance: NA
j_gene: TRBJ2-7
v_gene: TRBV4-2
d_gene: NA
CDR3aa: CASSQGSPGGFYPYEQYF
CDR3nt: TGTGCCAGCAGCCAAGGGTCCCCAGGGGGGTTTTATCCCTACGAGCAGTACTTC

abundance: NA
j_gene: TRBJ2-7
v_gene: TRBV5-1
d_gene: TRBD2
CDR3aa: CASSSLLASGPYEQYF
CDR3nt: TGCGCCAGCAGCTCCCTTTTAGCTAGCGGCCCCTACGAGCAGTACTTC

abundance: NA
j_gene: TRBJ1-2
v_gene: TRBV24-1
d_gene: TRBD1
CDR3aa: CATSDDRVYGYTF
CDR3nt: TGTGCCACCAGTGACGACAGGGTCTATGGCTACACCTTC

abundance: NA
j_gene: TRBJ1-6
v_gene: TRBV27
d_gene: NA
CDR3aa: CASSLTGIDLHF
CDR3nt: TGTGCCAGCAGTTTGACAGGTATTGACCTCCACTTT

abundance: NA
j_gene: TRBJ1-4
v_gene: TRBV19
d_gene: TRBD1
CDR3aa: CASSTTGGTEKLFF
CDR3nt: TGTGCCAGTAGTACGACAGGGGGCACTGAAAAACTGTTTTTT

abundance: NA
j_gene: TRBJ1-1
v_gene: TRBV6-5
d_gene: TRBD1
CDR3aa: CASSSGQLQGADAFF
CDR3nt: TGTGCCAGCAGTTCTGGGCAACTACAGGGGGCTGATGCTTTCTTT

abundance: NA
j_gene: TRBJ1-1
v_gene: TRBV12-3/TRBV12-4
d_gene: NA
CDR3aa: CASSPQMNTEAFF
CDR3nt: TGTGCCAGCAGTCCGCAGATGAACACTGAAGCTTTCTTT